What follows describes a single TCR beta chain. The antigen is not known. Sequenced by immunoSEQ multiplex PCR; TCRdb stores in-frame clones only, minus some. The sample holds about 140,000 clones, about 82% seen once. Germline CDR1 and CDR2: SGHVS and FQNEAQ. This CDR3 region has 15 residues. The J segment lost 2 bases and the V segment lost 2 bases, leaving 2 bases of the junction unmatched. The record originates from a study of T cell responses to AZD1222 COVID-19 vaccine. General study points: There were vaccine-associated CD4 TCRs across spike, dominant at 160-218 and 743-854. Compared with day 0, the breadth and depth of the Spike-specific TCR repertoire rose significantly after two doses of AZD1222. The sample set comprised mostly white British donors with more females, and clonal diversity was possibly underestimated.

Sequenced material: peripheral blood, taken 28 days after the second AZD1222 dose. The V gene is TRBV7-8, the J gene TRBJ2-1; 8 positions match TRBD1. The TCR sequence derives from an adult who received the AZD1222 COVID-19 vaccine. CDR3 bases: TGTGCCAGCAGCTTAATACAGGGGGCCTACAATGAGCAGTTCTTC. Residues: CASSLIQGAYNEQFF.